These 26 T cell receptor beta chains share one sample of origin, sequenced in a study of blood T cell repertoires in COVID-19. Sequenced by immunoSEQ multiplex PCR; TCRdb stores in-frame clones only, minus some. The table has some 180,000 clones, around 80% seen once. The sample taken for sequencing was PBMCs or T cells enriched from blood (not recorded which). These receptors were obtained from a woman in her 70s in a cohort exposed to, infected with or recovered from COVID-19 (not recorded which).

CDR3 region: CASSLRQGPVYEQYF. The CDR3 DNA is TGCGCCAGCAGCTTGCGACAGGGCCCAGTCTACGAGCAGTACTTC. This chain joins TRBV5-1 and TRBJ2-7, with 7 bases matching TRBD1. Germline CDR1 is SGHRS and CDR2 is YFSETQ. The CDR3 extends over 15 amino acids. J lost 3 bases, V lost 1 base, and 7 bases had no gene match. The complete variable domain, with remaining parts taken from reference TRBV5-1 and TRBJ2-7, reads KAGVTQTPRYLIKTRGQQVTLSCSPISGHRSVSWYQQTPGQGLQFLFEYFSETQRNKGNFPGRFSGRQFSNSRSEMNVSTLELGDSALYLCASSLRQGPVYEQYFGPGTRLTVT.

The V call is TRBV27, the J call TRBJ2-1; perhaps TRBD2 as D (7 bases). The CDR3 spans 17 residues. V gave up 6 bases and J gave up 0 bases, with 18 bases separating them. Germline V gene lookup returns CDR1 MNHEY and CDR2 SMNVEV (reference sequence). In DNA form, the CDR3 reads TGTGCCAGCAGCCTCCGCGGGGGCTCGAGCTCCTACAATGAGCAGTTCTTC. Translation gives CASSLRGGSSSYNEQFF.

This chain links TRBV5-1 with TRBJ2-5; 7 bases align to TRBD1. V dropped 3 bases and J dropped 1; count of bases not matched to a gene: 9. The CDR3 loop spans 16 amino acids. Germline V CDR1 and CDR2: SGHRS, YFSETQ. The chain's CDR3 is CASSSSDRVLQETQYF. DNA for the CDR3: TGCGCCAGCAGCTCCAGTGACAGGGTCCTCCAAGAGACCCAGTACTTC.

CDR3 DNA sequence: TGCGCCAGCAGCGGATCGACAGCTAGCACAGATACGCAGTATTTT. Translating gives CASSGSTASTDTQYF. The chain couples TRBV5-1 to TRBJ2-3; tentatively, D is TRBD1 (5 bases). Trimming took 4 bases from V and 0 from J, leaving 12 bases between them. This CDR3 has 15 residues. Germline V gene sequence: CDR1 SGHRS, CDR2 YFSETQ.

The rearrangement joins TRBV7-9 to TRBJ2-5, with 8 nucleotides matching TRBD1. CDR3 length: 15 residues. Germline trimming cut 2 bases from V and 1 base from J; bases unmatched to any gene: 3. CDR1 is SEHNR and CDR2 is FQNEAQ in the germline V gene (reference sequence). The CDR3 nucleotides read TGTGCCAGCAGCTTACAGGGGGCCACCCAAGAGACCCAGTACTTC. This codes for CASSLQGATQETQYF.

The gene calls are TRBV28 and TRBJ1-3, with TRBD1 matching over 7 bases. V was pared by 4 bases and J by 6 bases, with 9 bases of the junction left unmatched. CDR3 length equals 15 residues. The germline CDR1 and CDR2 sequences are MDHEN and SYDVKM. Here the CDR3 DNA reads TGTGCCAGCAGTTCCCCACAGGGGAACGTAAACACCATATATTTT. Protein product: CASSSPQGNVNTIYF.

This clone was observed once. The V and J genes are TRBV7-3 and TRBJ2-7; D is ambiguous. Germline V CDR1 and CDR2: SGHTA, FQGTGA. With 5 bases removed from V and 3 bases from J, the gap between germline ends came to 17 bases. The length of the CDR3 is 15 residues. The CDR3 sequence: CASSPPRRNHYEQYF. DNA of the CDR3: TGTGCCAGCAGCCCCCCACGGCGGAACCACTACGAGCAGTACTTC.

V gene TRBV2 combines with J gene TRBJ1-4; perhaps TRBD1 as D (6 bases). Germline-derived CDR1 and CDR2 are SNHLY and FYNNEI. Deletions cut 4 bases from V and 3 bases from J, with 15 bases between. This CDR3 contains 16 residues. CDR3 DNA: TGTGCCAGCAGTGCTAGGACAGCCGGAGCTAATGAAAAACTGTTTTTT. Amino acids: CASSARTAGANEKLFF.

The V gene is TRBV11-2, the J gene TRBJ1-4; 8 nucleotides match TRBD1. Per germline, CDR1 SGHAT and CDR2 FQNNGV. The CDR3 length is 14 residues. Germline trimming cut 5 bases from V and 7 bases from J; bases unmatched to any gene: 6. CDR3 sequence (DNA): TGTGCCAGCAGCCTAGGACAGGGAGGTGAAAAACTGTTTTTT. It encodes CASSLGQGGEKLFF.

The chain carries TRBV28 and TRBJ1-1, with 7 bases that match TRBD1. This CDR3 is 15 amino acids long. Germline trimming cut 7 bases from V and 2 bases from J; bases unmatched to any gene: 10. The germline V gene has CDR1 MDHEN and CDR2 SYDVKM. The CDR3 spells CASKQSGTDNTEAFF. The DNA for the CDR3 is TGTGCCAGCAAGCAGTCTGGGACAGACAACACTGAAGCTTTCTTT.

The genes are TRBV7-2 and TRBJ2-7, with D perhaps matching TRBD1 (6 bases). The CDR3 is 13 amino acids. V gave up 1 base and J gave up 5 bases, with 9 bases separating them. Germline V gene data show CDR1 as SGHTA and CDR2 as FQGNSA. CDR3 region: CASSLGPGDEQYF. CDR3 in DNA: TGTGCCAGCAGCTTAGGTCCAGGGGACGAGCAGTACTTC. Drawing the rest from reference TRBV7-2 and TRBJ2-7, the complete variable domain is GAGVSQSPSNKVTEKGKDVELRCDPISGHTALYWYRQSLGQGLEFLIYFQGNSAPDKSGLPSDRFSAERTGGSVSTLTIQRTQQEDSAVYLCASSLGPGDEQYFGPGTRLTVT.

The CDR3 sequence is CASQQFYEQYF. Here the CDR3 DNA reads TGTGCCAGTCAACAGTTCTACGAGCAGTACTTC. The chain has TRBV14 and TRBJ2-7; D unresolved. Germline V lookup: CDR1 SGHDN, CDR2 FVKESK. Trimming left V 9 bases short and J 3 bases short, with 9 bases between. There are 11 residues in the CDR3.

The chain couples TRBV19 to TRBJ2-7; D is perhaps TRBD2 (6 bases). V lost 5 bases, J lost 6 bases, and 17 bases lay in between. CDR1 is LNHDA and CDR2 is SQIVND in the germline V gene (reference sequence). The CDR3 is 14 residues long. The DNA for the CDR3 is TGTGCCAGTAGTGCGGGACGCATCCTGGCCGAGCAGTACTTC. This gives the protein CASSAGRILAEQYF.

The CDR3 spells CSVESTYSGSPYEQYF. The CDR3 DNA follows: TGCAGCGTTGAGTCCACCTATAGCGGGAGTCCATACGAGCAGTACTTC. The chain has TRBV29-1 and TRBJ2-7, with 9 bases identical to TRBD2. Per germline, CDR1 SQVTM and CDR2 ANQGSEA. The CDR3 contains 16 residues. Losses at the gene ends were 3 bases for V and 4 bases for J; bases not matched to a gene: 13.

The gene calls are TRBV7-2 and TRBJ2-7; 11 bases agree with TRBD2. Germline assignment: CDR1 SGHTA and CDR2 FQGNSA. This CDR3 is built from 18 residues. V dropped 0 bases and J dropped 3; count of bases not matched to a gene: 10. The CDR3 DNA sequence: TGTGCCAGCAGCTTAGCAGGAGGTCCTAGCGGGAGGATCTACGAGCAGTACTTC. This gives the protein CASSLAGGPSGRIYEQYF.

The rearrangement joins TRBV24-1 to TRBJ2-1, with a tentative D call TRBD2 (6 bases). Trimming stripped 1 base from V and 8 bases from J, with 8 bases between. CDR1 and CDR2 (germline): KGHDR, SFDVKD. This CDR3 region has 13 residues. The CDR3 reads CATSDFWGDEQFF. The CDR3 coding sequence is TGTGCCACCAGTGATTTCTGGGGGGATGAGCAGTTCTTC.

The J gene is TRBJ2-5, the V gene TRBV28, with D perhaps matching TRBD1 (5 bases). The V gene's germline CDR1 is MDHEN and CDR2 SYDVKM. Trimming stripped 3 bases from V and 5 bases from J, with 13 bases between. The CDR3 runs 14 residues. CDR3 loop: CASSFSAAGETQYF. Here the CDR3 DNA reads TGTGCCAGCAGTTTTTCCGCGGCAGGGGAGACCCAGTACTTC. The full variable domain, in which reference TRBV28 and TRBJ2-5 provide the parts outside the CDR3, is DVKVTQSSRYLVKRTGEKVFLECVQDMDHENMFWYRQDPGLGLRLIYFSYDVKMKEKGDIPEGYSVSREKKERFSLILESASTNQTSMYLCASSFSAAGETQYFGPGTRLLVL.

In DNA form, the CDR3 reads TGTGCCAGCAACCTGGGGGCAGAAGCTTTCTTT. Translation gives CASNLGAEAFF. This chain uses TRBV6-6 with TRBJ1-1, with D perhaps matching TRBD1 (6 bases). Trimming removed 7 bases at V and 8 bases at J, with 11 bases between. The CDR3 extends over 11 amino acids. CDR1 is MNHNY and CDR2 is SVGAGI in the germline V gene (reference sequence).

This clone was seen only a few times. The V gene is TRBV6-5, the J gene TRBJ1-2, with TRBD1 identical over 8 bases. Germline values: CDR1 MNHEY, CDR2 SVGAGI. The length of the CDR3 is 14 residues. Trimming took 5 bases from V and 4 from J; bases not matched to a gene: 6. The CDR3 region is CASSTQQGVYGYTF. The CDR3 DNA reads as TGTGCCAGCAGTACCCAACAGGGGGTCTATGGCTACACCTTC.

The chain couples TRBV19 to TRBJ1-1; 9 positions agree with TRBD1. The CDR3 length is 15 residues. The germline gives CDR1 LNHDA, CDR2 SQIVND (reference sequence). Trimming at V came to 0 bases and at J to 7 bases, leaving 6 bases not matched to a gene. DNA of the CDR3: TGTGCCAGTAGTATAGATACAGGGGGCGGGAATGAAGCTTTCTTT. Residues: CASSIDTGGGNEAFF.

V gene TRBV24-1 combines with J gene TRBJ2-2; 7 bases are a match to TRBD2. The trim removed 3 bases at V and 4 bases at J, leaving 4 bases unmatched. The germline V gene has CDR1 KGHDR and CDR2 SFDVKD. CDR3 length: 15 amino acids. In DNA, the CDR3 is TGTGCCACCAGTGATGACGGGGGGACCACCGGGGAGCTGTTTTTT. Its protein is CATSDDGGTTGELFF.

The chain recombines TRBV3-1 (or the pseudogene TRBV3-2) with TRBJ2-1; D is uncertain. Germline CDR1 and CDR2: LGHDT and YNNKEL (reference sequence). The V end was cut by 2 bases, the J end by 8 bases, with 10 bases between. CDR3 size: 13 residues. CDR3 DNA sequence: TGTGCCAGCAGCCAAAGCCTGCCGGATGAGCAGTTCTTC. Translated, it gives CASSQSLPDEQFF.

The V and J genes are TRBV18 and TRBJ2-5; 12 bases match TRBD2. The CDR3 totals 15 residues. Per the germline V gene, CDR1 is KGHSH and CDR2 is LQKENI. The V gene end was trimmed by 3 bases and the J gene end by 5 bases; junction bases not matched to a gene: 4. The CDR3 protein is CASSPGLAGRETQYF. In nucleotides, the CDR3 is TGTGCCAGCTCACCCGGACTAGCGGGACGGGAGACCCAGTACTTC.

J is TRBJ2-1 and V is TRBV29-1; 9 bases map to TRBD2. This CDR3 region has 13 residues. Germline V gene sequence: CDR1 SQVTM, CDR2 ANQGSEA. The CDR3, as DNA: TGCAATGCGGGAGGGGGCTCCTACAATGAGCAGTTCTTC. It codes for CNAGGGSYNEQFF.

The V and J genes are TRBV10-2 and TRBJ2-1; maybe TRBD2 (6 bases). Germline V CDR1 and CDR2: WSHSY, SAAADI. With 7 bases removed from V and 3 bases from J, the gap between germline ends came to 16 bases. The CDR3 has 15 residues. In DNA form, the CDR3 reads TGCGCCAGCACACCCGGCCCCGGGGGCTACAATGAGCAGTTCTTC. Translating it yields CASTPGPGGYNEQFF.

The genes are TRBV4-3 and TRBJ1-2, with TRBD1 matching over 7 bases. The germline gives CDR1 LGHNA, CDR2 YSLEER. The CDR3 sequence is 19 residues long. With V trimmed by 4 bases and J by 0 bases, 17 bases remained unmatched. As DNA, the CDR3 is TGCGCCAGCAGCCCCGCGCCCGAGACAGGGCAGGGAGCTAACTATGGCTACACCTTC. It encodes CASSPAPETGQGANYGYTF.